This is a list of T cell receptor beta chains from one sample in a study of cytotoxic CD8 clonotypes in ibrutinib-treated CLL. Method: immunoSEQ multiplex PCR; TCRdb's copy keeps in-frame clones and lacks some. This sample carries about 270,000 clones, approximately 79% of them seen once, and the ten largest clones take 5.6%. Sequences were derived from PBMCs, sampled at disease progression, from a patient treated with ibrutinib. These receptors all stem from a human donor with chronic lymphocytic leukemia. Both conserved end residues are part of each CDR3. Fields, in order: clone size, V gene, D gene, J gene, CDR3 DNA, CDR3 protein. D genes are given only for firm matches. Clone size, where shown, is once, few, many, or a class for clones that have expanded.

clone_size: -
v_call: TRBV2
d_call: TRBD1
j_call: TRBJ1-5
cdr3_nt: TGTGCCAGCAGGGATCCGGGACAGGATAGCAATCAGCCCCAGCATTTT
cdr3_aa: CASRDPGQDSNQPQHF

clone_size: -
v_call: TRBV7-9
d_call: -
j_call: TRBJ1-1
cdr3_nt: TGTGCCAGCAGCTCGGGACCGGGGTACGACGAAGCTTTCTTT
cdr3_aa: CASSSGPGYDEAFF

clone_size: -
v_call: TRBV28
d_call: -
j_call: TRBJ2-2
cdr3_nt: TGTGCGGTGGGGGAGCCGAACACCGGGGAGCTGTTTTTT
cdr3_aa: CAVGEPNTGELFF

clone_size: once
v_call: TRBV11-1
d_call: -
j_call: TRBJ1-2
cdr3_nt: TGTGCCAGCAGCGGGCGCCGGGCCCTGGGGGACTATGGCTACACCTTC
cdr3_aa: CASSGRRALGDYGYTF

clone_size: -
v_call: TRBV9
d_call: -
j_call: TRBJ2-1
cdr3_nt: TGTGCCAGCAGCGGCAATGAGCAGTTCTTC
cdr3_aa: CASSGNEQFF

clone_size: -
v_call: TRBV14
d_call: -
j_call: TRBJ2-7
cdr3_nt: TGTGCCAGCAGCCAAGCAGGGAGCAGCTACGAGCAGTACTTC
cdr3_aa: CASSQAGSSYEQYF

clone_size: once
v_call: TRBV5-1
d_call: -
j_call: TRBJ2-1
cdr3_nt: TGCGCCAGCAGCTTGGCTCGGTACAATGAGCAGTTCTTC
cdr3_aa: CASSLARYNEQFF

clone_size: -
v_call: TRBV29-1
d_call: -
j_call: TRBJ1-1
cdr3_nt: TGCAGCGTCGGAAGGGGTAACACTGAAGCTTTCTTT
cdr3_aa: CSVGRGNTEAFF

clone_size: -
v_call: TRBV18
d_call: -
j_call: TRBJ2-7
cdr3_nt: TGTGCCAGCTCCCGGGACGACTCCTACGAGCAGTACTTC
cdr3_aa: CASSRDDSYEQYF

clone_size: few
v_call: TRBV6-5
d_call: -
j_call: TRBJ1-2
cdr3_nt: TGTGCCAGCAGTTACTCAGAGGGCTATGGCTACACCTTC
cdr3_aa: CASSYSEGYGYTF

clone_size: -
v_call: TRBV5-1
d_call: -
j_call: TRBJ2-7
cdr3_nt: TGCGCCAGCAGCTTGGCTGTGGGAGCGGGCGAGCAGTACTTC
cdr3_aa: CASSLAVGAGEQYF

clone_size: -
v_call: TRBV9
d_call: TRBD1
j_call: TRBJ1-1
cdr3_nt: TGTGCCAGCAGCGTTGACCCCGGGACAGTGAACACTGAAGCTTTCTTT
cdr3_aa: CASSVDPGTVNTEAFF

clone_size: few
v_call: TRBV28
d_call: -
j_call: TRBJ2-5
cdr3_nt: TGTGCCAGCAGTCAGATCGGGGGATTAGAGACCCAGTACTTC
cdr3_aa: CASSQIGGLETQYF

clone_size: -
v_call: TRBV29-1
d_call: TRBD2
j_call: TRBJ2-7
cdr3_nt: TGCAGCGCCCAAGACGGGGGGGGCTACGAGCAGTACTTC
cdr3_aa: CSAQDGGGYEQYF

clone_size: -
v_call: TRBV5-1
d_call: -
j_call: TRBJ1-1
cdr3_nt: TGCGCCAGCAGGTATAGGACGGGGGATGAAGCTTTCTTT
cdr3_aa: CASRYRTGDEAFF

clone_size: -
v_call: TRBV10-3
d_call: -
j_call: TRBJ1-1
cdr3_nt: TGTGCCATCAGTGAGGCGGGGAACACTGAAGCTTTCTTT
cdr3_aa: CAISEAGNTEAFF

clone_size: once
v_call: TRBV6-5
d_call: -
j_call: TRBJ2-7
cdr3_nt: TGTGCCAGCAGTTACTCGACGCCGATCAACTACGAGCAGTACTTC
cdr3_aa: CASSYSTPINYEQYF

clone_size: -
v_call: TRBV9
d_call: -
j_call: TRBJ2-2
cdr3_nt: TGTGCCAGCAGCGTATATGACGGGAGCGACACCGGGGAGCTGTTTTTT
cdr3_aa: CASSVYDGSDTGELFF

clone_size: -
v_call: TRBV29-1
d_call: TRBD1
j_call: TRBJ2-1
cdr3_nt: TGCAGCGTTGTCCGGGACAGGGGCAATGAGCAGTTCTTC
cdr3_aa: CSVVRDRGNEQFF

clone_size: -
v_call: TRBV11-2
d_call: TRBD2
j_call: TRBJ2-5
cdr3_nt: TGTGCCAGCAGCTCGGGACTAGCGGGGGGGCCGTTTCAAGAGACCCAGTACTTC
cdr3_aa: CASSSGLAGGPFQETQYF

clone_size: -
v_call: TRBV7-2
d_call: TRBD2
j_call: TRBJ2-3
cdr3_nt: TGTGCCAGCAGCTTCGGACTAGCCGATACGCAGTATTTT
cdr3_aa: CASSFGLADTQYF

clone_size: -
v_call: TRBV6-1
d_call: -
j_call: TRBJ2-7
cdr3_nt: TGTGCCAGCAGTGAATATTTAGGCAGGGCCTCTCACGAGCAGTACTTC
cdr3_aa: CASSEYLGRASHEQYF

clone_size: -
v_call: TRBV9
d_call: TRBD1
j_call: TRBJ2-7
cdr3_nt: TGTGCCAGCAGCTCCCCCGGGACAGGGACGGACGACGAGCAGTACTTC
cdr3_aa: CASSSPGTGTDDEQYF

clone_size: -
v_call: TRBV29-1
d_call: -
j_call: TRBJ2-1
cdr3_nt: TGCAGCGTTGAACCAATAACTAGCAATGAGCAGTTCTTC
cdr3_aa: CSVEPITSNEQFF

clone_size: -
v_call: TRBV14
d_call: -
j_call: TRBJ2-7
cdr3_nt: TGTGCCAGCAGCCAAGATACCCAGTACCCGTACGAGCAGTACTTC
cdr3_aa: CASSQDTQYPYEQYF

clone_size: -
v_call: TRBV5-6
d_call: -
j_call: TRBJ2-7
cdr3_nt: TGTGCCAGCTGGGTGGGGGAAGGGACCTACGAGCAGTACTTC
cdr3_aa: CASWVGEGTYEQYF

clone_size: -
v_call: TRBV6-1
d_call: TRBD2
j_call: TRBJ2-7
cdr3_nt: TGTGCCAGCTTCCGGACTAGCGGGAGGGCTTACGAGCAGTACTTC
cdr3_aa: CASFRTSGRAYEQYF

clone_size: many
v_call: TRBV5-8
d_call: TRBD1
j_call: TRBJ1-2
cdr3_nt: TGTGCCAGCACCCTCTACGGGGCTGGGACAGGGTATCGGGGCTATGGCTACACCTTC
cdr3_aa: CASTLYGAGTGYRGYGYTF

clone_size: -
v_call: TRBV4-3
d_call: -
j_call: TRBJ1-1
cdr3_nt: TGCGCCAGCAGCCTCCAGGCAGGGATGTTTTTCACTGAAGCTTTCTTT
cdr3_aa: CASSLQAGMFFTEAFF

clone_size: -
v_call: TRBV6-1
d_call: TRBD1
j_call: TRBJ2-7
cdr3_nt: TGTGCCAGCAGTGCGGGGACAGGCGAGCAGTACTTC
cdr3_aa: CASSAGTGEQYF

clone_size: -
v_call: TRBV7-3
d_call: TRBD1
j_call: TRBJ2-1
cdr3_nt: TGTGCCAGCAGGAACCTCGGGACAGCTTACAATGAGCAGTTCTTC
cdr3_aa: CASRNLGTAYNEQFF

clone_size: -
v_call: TRBV28
d_call: -
j_call: TRBJ2-5
cdr3_nt: TGTGCCAGTTCTCCACCAGGGGTTGCAGAGACCCAGTACTTC
cdr3_aa: CASSPPGVAETQYF

clone_size: -
v_call: TRBV5-6
d_call: -
j_call: TRBJ2-5
cdr3_nt: TGTGCCAGCAGCTTGGCCACGGTACAGCATCCGCCGGAGACCCAGTACTTC
cdr3_aa: CASSLATVQHPPETQYF

clone_size: -
v_call: TRBV5-1
d_call: -
j_call: TRBJ1-2
cdr3_nt: TGCGCCAGCAGCTTGGCGATAGGGACTCAGAACTATGGCTACACCTTC
cdr3_aa: CASSLAIGTQNYGYTF

clone_size: few
v_call: TRBV29-1
d_call: TRBD1
j_call: TRBJ1-4
cdr3_nt: TGCAGCGTACGCACAGGGGCGCATAATGAAAAACTGTTTTTT
cdr3_aa: CSVRTGAHNEKLFF

clone_size: -
v_call: TRBV4-3
d_call: -
j_call: TRBJ2-5
cdr3_nt: TGCGCCAGCGCGCCGGACAGACAAGAAGAGACCCAGTACTTC
cdr3_aa: CASAPDRQEETQYF

clone_size: -
v_call: TRBV2
d_call: TRBD1
j_call: TRBJ2-1
cdr3_nt: TGTGCCAGCAGTGAAGCGCTCGGACAGGCCCCCAGTGAGCAGTTCTTC
cdr3_aa: CASSEALGQAPSEQFF

clone_size: -
v_call: TRBV2
d_call: TRBD1
j_call: TRBJ1-2
cdr3_nt: TGTGCCAGATCGCTACAGGGGAATGGCTACACCTTC
cdr3_aa: CARSLQGNGYTF

clone_size: -
v_call: TRBV11-2
d_call: -
j_call: TRBJ2-7
cdr3_nt: TGTGCCAGCAGCACTTGGACAGAACCCTACGAGCAGTACTTC
cdr3_aa: CASSTWTEPYEQYF

clone_size: -
v_call: TRBV28
d_call: -
j_call: TRBJ1-2
cdr3_nt: TGTGCCAGCAGACCGACCGGCCGGGGTGGCTATGGCTACACCTTC
cdr3_aa: CASRPTGRGGYGYTF

clone_size: -
v_call: TRBV19
d_call: TRBD2
j_call: TRBJ2-3
cdr3_nt: TGTGCCAGTAGTGGAGCGGGAGGGATTGATACGCAGTATTTT
cdr3_aa: CASSGAGGIDTQYF

clone_size: -
v_call: TRBV7-3
d_call: -
j_call: TRBJ2-2
cdr3_nt: TGTGCCAGCAGCGGTACAGTAACCGGGGAGCTGTTTTTT
cdr3_aa: CASSGTVTGELFF

clone_size: -
v_call: TRBV4-1
d_call: TRBD2
j_call: TRBJ2-1
cdr3_nt: TGCGCCAGCAGCCAACTAGCGGGAGTAGGAAATGAGCAGTTCTTC
cdr3_aa: CASSQLAGVGNEQFF

clone_size: -
v_call: TRBV4-1
d_call: TRBD1
j_call: TRBJ1-5
cdr3_nt: TGCGCCAGCAGCCAACTCACAGGGGTGGGTCAGCCCCAGCATTTT
cdr3_aa: CASSQLTGVGQPQHF

clone_size: -
v_call: TRBV7-2
d_call: -
j_call: TRBJ1-1
cdr3_nt: TGTGCCAGCAGCTCAGGGGTAGGGGCTGAAGCTTTCTTT
cdr3_aa: CASSSGVGAEAFF

clone_size: -
v_call: TRBV5-1
d_call: TRBD1
j_call: TRBJ1-2
cdr3_nt: TGCGCCAGCAGCTTCTACAGGGGAGGTAGCGATGGCTACACCTTC
cdr3_aa: CASSFYRGGSDGYTF

clone_size: -
v_call: TRBV4-1
d_call: TRBD2
j_call: TRBJ2-1
cdr3_nt: TGCGCCAGCAGCCAGGAACTAGCGGGGGTGGGGAATGAGCAGTTCTTC
cdr3_aa: CASSQELAGVGNEQFF

clone_size: -
v_call: TRBV15
d_call: -
j_call: TRBJ2-3
cdr3_nt: TGTGCCACCAGCAGAGTTATAGGGGGGCGGATCAGCACAGATACGCAGTATTTT
cdr3_aa: CATSRVIGGRISTDTQYF

clone_size: -
v_call: TRBV19
d_call: -
j_call: TRBJ1-2
cdr3_nt: TGTGCCAGTAGTATGCGGCGGCAGAGCAAACCTAACTATGGCTACACCTTC
cdr3_aa: CASSMRRQSKPNYGYTF

clone_size: few
v_call: TRBV28
d_call: -
j_call: TRBJ2-6
cdr3_nt: TGTGCCAGCAGTGCGGGCCGCTCGGGGGCCAACGTCCTGACTTTC
cdr3_aa: CASSAGRSGANVLTF

clone_size: -
v_call: TRBV4-1
d_call: TRBD2
j_call: TRBJ2-5
cdr3_nt: TGCGCCAGCAGCCACAAGATACTAGCGGTGGGCCAAGAGACCCAGTACTTC
cdr3_aa: CASSHKILAVGQETQYF

clone_size: few
v_call: TRBV11-2
d_call: -
j_call: TRBJ1-5
cdr3_nt: TGTGCCAGCAGCTCCGAAAATCAGCCCCAGCATTTT
cdr3_aa: CASSSENQPQHF

clone_size: -
v_call: TRBV19
d_call: -
j_call: TRBJ1-5
cdr3_nt: TGTGCCAGTACGGTCGGACGGAGCAATCAGCCCCAGCATTTT
cdr3_aa: CASTVGRSNQPQHF

clone_size: -
v_call: TRBV29-1
d_call: -
j_call: TRBJ2-7
cdr3_nt: TGCAGCGTTGACACCAGCGGTGGTGGGTACGAGCAGTACTTC
cdr3_aa: CSVDTSGGGYEQYF

clone_size: -
v_call: TRBV14
d_call: -
j_call: TRBJ1-1
cdr3_nt: TGTGCCAGCAGCTATCACGGGAGTACTGAAGCTTTCTTT
cdr3_aa: CASSYHGSTEAFF

clone_size: -
v_call: TRBV10-2
d_call: TRBD2
j_call: TRBJ2-1
cdr3_nt: TGCGCCAGCAGGATTAGCGGGGGGGCCTGGAATGAGCAGTTCTTC
cdr3_aa: CASRISGGAWNEQFF

clone_size: -
v_call: TRBV5-1
d_call: -
j_call: TRBJ2-7
cdr3_nt: TGCGCCAGCAGCTTGTATCTTTTCGGGCAGGGTGCATACGAGCAGTACTTC
cdr3_aa: CASSLYLFGQGAYEQYF

clone_size: -
v_call: TRBV10-2
d_call: -
j_call: TRBJ2-2
cdr3_nt: TGCGCCAGCAGTAGGCCTGCGCGGGGCAGGACCGGGGAGCTGTTTTTT
cdr3_aa: CASSRPARGRTGELFF

clone_size: few
v_call: TRBV14
d_call: -
j_call: TRBJ2-7
cdr3_nt: TGTGCCAGCAGCCCCACCGGGACCGGGTTTGTATACGAGCAGTACTTC
cdr3_aa: CASSPTGTGFVYEQYF

clone_size: -
v_call: TRBV5-4
d_call: -
j_call: TRBJ2-1
cdr3_nt: TGTGTCAGCAGCTTGGCCGGACGGTACAATGAGCAGTTCTTC
cdr3_aa: CVSSLAGRYNEQFF